The next 26 T cell receptor beta chains were all read from a single sample in a study of blood T cell repertoires in COVID-19. Method: immunoSEQ multiplex PCR; TCRdb's copy keeps in-frame clones and lacks some. The repertoire includes about 42,000 clones, about 90% of them detected once, and approximately 3% sits in the top ten. The sequencing input was peripheral blood. The receptor set was obtained from a middle-aged man with active COVID-19.

This chain connects TRBV7-2 to TRBJ2-1; no clear D. The V gene's germline CDR1 is SGHTA and CDR2 FQGNSA. This CDR3 spans 14 amino acids. V dropped 5 bases and J dropped 2 bases, with 10 bases sitting between them. The CDR3 region has the DNA TGTGCCAGCAGCCCCGTATCCGCCTACAATGAGCAGTTCTTC. Protein product: CASSPVSAYNEQFF. Complete variable domain (other parts from reference TRBV7-2 and TRBJ2-1): GAGVSQSPSNKVTEKGKDVELRCDPISGHTALYWYRQSLGQGLEFLIYFQGNSAPDKSGLPSDRFSAERTGGSVSTLTIQRTQQEDSAVYLCASSPVSAYNEQFFGPGTRLTVL.

CDR3 DNA: TGTGCCAGCAGCCAAGTCCAGGGACAGGGGAACATTCAGTACTTC. It specifies CASSQVQGQGNIQYF. The V gene is TRBV3-1 (or the pseudogene TRBV3-2), the J gene TRBJ2-4; TRBD1 matches 10 bases. This CDR3 spans 15 amino acids. V lost 1 base to trimming and J lost 7 bases; unmatched junction nucleotides: 4. Germline CDR1 and CDR2: LGHDT and YNNKEL (reference sequence).

The V gene is TRBV7-2, the J gene TRBJ1-5; D possibly corresponds to TRBD1 (5 bases). This CDR3 region has 13 residues. Germline CDR1 and CDR2: SGHTA and FQGNSA. Trimming stripped 6 bases from V and 0 bases from J, with 6 bases between. The CDR3 loop is CASSTGSNQPQHF. CDR3 DNA: TGTGCCAGCAGTACAGGTAGCAATCAGCCCCAGCATTTT.

The chain joins TRBV4-1 to TRBJ2-4; 7 nucleotides align to TRBD2. Germline values: CDR1 MGHRA, CDR2 YSYEKL. V gave up 2 bases and J gave up 1 base; unmatched junction bases: 14. The CDR3 is made up of 19 amino acids. CDR3 nucleotide sequence: TGCGCCAGCAGCCAAACGACCAACTTCGACGGGGGGGCCAAAAACATTCAGTACTTC. Translation: CASSQTTNFDGGAKNIQYF.

The rearrangement links TRBV5-1 to TRBJ2-3; the match to TRBD1 covers 8 bases. The germline V gene has CDR1 SGHRS and CDR2 YFSETQ. The V and J ends lost 5 bases and 2 bases, in that order; junction bases with no gene match: 4. The CDR3 is 14 amino acids. The DNA for the CDR3 is TGCGCCAGCAGGTACAGGGGGGACACAGATACGCAGTATTTT. It encodes CASRYRGDTDTQYF.

This chain connects TRBV5-8 to TRBJ2-4, with D perhaps matching TRBD1 (6 bases). V lost 3 bases and J 3 bases, leaving 13 bases between the germline ends. This CDR3 region has 15 residues. The germline gives CDR1 SGHTS, CDR2 YDEGEE. The CDR3 spells CASSSADRSKNIQYF. The CDR3 DNA reads as TGTGCCAGCAGCTCCGCGGACAGAAGCAAAAACATTCAGTACTTC.

This clone has just one count. V usage is TRBV6-4 and J usage is TRBJ2-3; the match to TRBD2 covers 13 bases. With V trimmed by 6 bases and J by 1 base, 7 bases remained unmatched. The CDR3 runs 17 residues. Germline V CDR1 and CDR2: MRHNA, SNTAGT. CDR3 protein: CASSATSGGHGTDTQYF. CDR3 sequence (DNA): TGTGCCAGCAGCGCGACTAGCGGGGGGCATGGCACAGATACGCAGTATTTT.

The sample holds one count of this clone. The chain joins TRBV4-2 to TRBJ1-1; possibly TRBD1 for D (5 bases). The CDR3 totals 15 residues. V lost 4 bases to trimming and J lost 1 base, with 13 bases between them. Germline-derived CDR1 and CDR2 are LGHNA and YNFKEQ. CDR3 coding DNA: TGTGCCAGCAGCCCTCCGGGACTGGAGAACACTGAAGCTTTCTTT. Encoded protein: CASSPPGLENTEAFF.

V is TRBV7-2 and J is TRBJ2-1, with D unclear. The CDR3 sequence is 12 residues long. CDR1 and CDR2 (germline): SGHTA, FQGNSA. V was shortened by 5 bases and J by 3 bases, with 5 bases between the two germline ends. CDR3 amino acids: CASSPNYNEQFF. The CDR3 DNA is TGTGCCAGCAGCCCTAACTACAATGAGCAGTTCTTC.

This clone was seen just once. This chain connects TRBV4-1 to TRBJ2-7; TRBD1 matches 10 bases. The germline V gene encodes CDR1 MGHRA and CDR2 YSYEKL. Germline trimming cut 0 bases from V and 4 bases from J; bases unmatched to any gene: 3. The CDR3 length is 15 residues. CDR3 sequence: CASSQEGQGVYEQYF. In DNA, the CDR3 is TGCGCCAGCAGCCAAGAAGGACAGGGGGTTTACGAGCAGTACTTC.

This chain joins TRBV6-5 and TRBJ2-5, with 7 bases fitting TRBD1. The germline V gene encodes CDR1 MNHEY and CDR2 SVGAGI. V lost 10 bases, J lost 5 bases, and 7 bases stayed unmatched. This CDR3 region has 12 residues. The CDR3 spells CATKTGSETQYF. For the CDR3, the DNA is TGTGCCACCAAGACAGGGTCCGAGACCCAGTACTTC.

The chain is built from TRBV25-1 and TRBJ1-1, with no clear D. Trimming took 4 bases from V and 7 from J, leaving 10 bases between them. The CDR3 loop spans 12 amino acids. Germline values: CDR1 MGHDK, CDR2 SYGVNS. The CDR3 DNA reads as TGTGCCAGCAGTGTTCGGGGTTTTGAAGCTTTCTTT. Its translation is CASSVRGFEAFF.

This clone was counted a few times. The chain links TRBV24-1 to TRBJ2-3; D gene unclear. Between the trimmed V and J ends, which lost 3 bases and 8 bases, there was a span of 11 bases. From germline, CDR1 is KGHDR and CDR2 SFDVKD. There are 13 residues in the CDR3. The DNA for the CDR3 is TGTGCCACCAGTGATGCGCAAGTCACTACGCAGTATTTT. It is translated as CATSDAQVTTQYF.

The chain combines TRBV6-4 with TRBJ2-6; possibly TRBD1 for D (5 bases). CDR3 size: 16 residues. Trimming shortened V by 5 bases and J by 0 bases, and 11 bases separated the two germline ends. CDR1 and CDR2 (germline): MRHNA, SNTAGT. As DNA, the CDR3 is TGTGCCAGCAGTCCGACAGACAACTCTGGGGCCAACGTCCTGACTTTC. As protein: CASSPTDNSGANVLTF.

The V gene is TRBV7-9, the J gene TRBJ2-7; 7 nucleotides match TRBD1. This CDR3 contains 14 residues. Germline CDR1 reads SEHNR; CDR2 reads FQNEAQ (reference sequence). J gave up 3 bases and V 3 bases, and 5 bases lay outside the gene matches. The CDR3 region has the DNA TGTGCCAGCAGCTTCGGGACAGTCAACTACGAGCAGTACTTC. Encoded protein: CASSFGTVNYEQYF.

The chain is built from TRBV7-6 and TRBJ1-1; D possibly corresponds to TRBD1 (6 bases). Germline values: CDR1 SGHVS, CDR2 FNYEAQ. V lost 5 bases to trimming and J lost 10 bases, with 23 bases between them. The CDR3 is 15 residues long. CDR3 DNA: TGTGCCAGCAGCCTTGGCCGCGGACAGACAGTCAGAGCTTTCTTT. Its translation is CASSLGRGQTVRAFF. Together with reference TRBV7-6 and TRBJ1-1, the CDR3 gives the full variable domain: GAGVSQSPRYKVTKRGQDVALRCDPISGHVSLYWYRQALGQGPEFLTYFNYEAQQDKSGLPNDRFSAERPEGSISTLTIQRTEQRDSAMYRCASSLGRGQTVRAFFGQGTRLTVV.

The chain is built from TRBV7-9 and TRBJ2-5, with 10 bases aligning to TRBD2. In germline, CDR1 is SEHNR, CDR2 FQNEAQ (reference sequence). CDR3 size: 16 residues. V lost 5 bases to trimming and J lost 5 bases; unmatched junction nucleotides: 11. CDR3 region: CASSPRSSGGRETQYF. In nucleotides, the CDR3 is TGTGCCAGCAGCCCACGGTCTAGCGGGGGACGTGAGACCCAGTACTTC.

The genes are TRBV6-1 and TRBJ2-7; D possibly corresponds to TRBD1 (6 bases). CDR1 is MNHNS, CDR2 SASEGT, per germline. The CDR3 has 15 residues. V was trimmed by 1 base and J by 3 bases, leaving 13 bases between them. This CDR3 reads CASSEEAGAYYEQYF. CDR3 in DNA: TGTGCCAGCAGTGAAGAGGCAGGGGCGTACTACGAGCAGTACTTC.

With regard to this clone: Other DNA sequences in this specimen translate into the identical CDR3. The chain carries TRBV13 and TRBJ2-6, with 7 bases matching TRBD2. The J segment lost 1 base and the V segment lost 7 bases, leaving 7 bases of the junction unmatched. The CDR3 has 16 amino acids. The V gene's germline CDR1 is PRHDT and CDR2 FYEKMQ (reference sequence). The CDR3 coding sequence is TGTGCCAGCAAACGCGGGGGTTTTTCTGGGGCCAACGTCCTGACTTTC. Translating gives CASKRGGFSGANVLTF.

The chain uses TRBV3-1 (or the pseudogene TRBV3-2) and TRBJ2-7; a possible D gene is TRBD2 (6 bases). This CDR3 spans 16 amino acids. CDR1 LGHDT and CDR2 YNNKEL come from the germline V gene (reference sequence). Trimming took off 4 bases at V and 2 bases at J, with 18 bases between the two ends. The CDR3: CASSPHGTGETYEQYF. The CDR3 DNA follows: TGTGCCAGCAGCCCACACGGGACGGGGGAAACCTACGAGCAGTACTTC.

This sequence joins TRBV7-2 and TRBJ1-4; D remains unclear. The CDR3 runs to 18 residues. V was shortened by 1 base and J by 0 bases, with 15 bases between the two germline ends. Germline lookup yields CDR1 SGHTA and CDR2 FQGNSA. CDR3 nucleotide sequence: TGTGCCAGCAGCTTAGTAATATTAGCTGGTGCAACTAATGAAAAACTGTTTTTT. Amino acids: CASSLVILAGATNEKLFF.

This chain connects TRBV15 to TRBJ2-1, with a possible D match to TRBD2 (5 bases). V was pared by 4 bases and J by 6 bases, with 16 bases between. The V gene's germline CDR1 is LNHNV and CDR2 YYDKDF (reference sequence). The CDR3 extends over 15 amino acids. This CDR3 is CATSTTTTRSNEQFF. In DNA form, the CDR3 reads TGTGCCACCAGCACTACAACAACTAGATCCAATGAGCAGTTCTTC.

This chain links TRBV7-2 with TRBJ2-7; 9 bases match TRBD1. The V gene's germline CDR1 is SGHTA and CDR2 FQGNSA. This CDR3 has 15 residues. Trimming took 7 bases from V and 4 from J; bases not matched to a gene: 11. In DNA, the CDR3 is TGTGCCAGCATACAGGGGGCCTCGTCGGTGTACGAGCAGTACTTC. It is translated as CASIQGASSVYEQYF.

The chain couples TRBV5-1 to TRBJ2-3, with D possibly TRBD1 on 6 matching bases. Germline CDR1 and CDR2: SGHRS and YFSETQ. Trimming removed 0 bases from V and 6 bases from J, with 11 bases in between. CDR3 length: 14 residues. CDR3 DNA sequence: TGCGCCAGCAGCTTGGGACAAACAGGGGATACGCAGTATTTT. Its protein product is CASSLGQTGDTQYF.

V and J are TRBV5-1 and TRBJ2-3; 9 nucleotides match TRBD2. CDR1 is SGHRS and CDR2 is YFSETQ in the germline V gene. The CDR3 is 16 residues long. V shed 4 bases and J 2 bases; nucleotides not matched to a gene: 8. The CDR3 coding sequence is TGCGCCAGCAGCACCGGGACTAGCCCAAACACAGATACGCAGTATTTT. It specifies CASSTGTSPNTDTQYF.

This chain connects TRBV19 to TRBJ1-5, with D hard to call. Per germline, CDR1 LNHDA and CDR2 SQIVND (reference sequence). V shed 1 base and J shed 7 bases, with 14 bases lying between them. This CDR3 spans 15 amino acids. This CDR3 reads CASSIGSGFDQPQHF. CDR3 nucleotide sequence: TGTGCCAGTAGTATAGGTTCCGGGTTTGACCAGCCCCAGCATTTT.